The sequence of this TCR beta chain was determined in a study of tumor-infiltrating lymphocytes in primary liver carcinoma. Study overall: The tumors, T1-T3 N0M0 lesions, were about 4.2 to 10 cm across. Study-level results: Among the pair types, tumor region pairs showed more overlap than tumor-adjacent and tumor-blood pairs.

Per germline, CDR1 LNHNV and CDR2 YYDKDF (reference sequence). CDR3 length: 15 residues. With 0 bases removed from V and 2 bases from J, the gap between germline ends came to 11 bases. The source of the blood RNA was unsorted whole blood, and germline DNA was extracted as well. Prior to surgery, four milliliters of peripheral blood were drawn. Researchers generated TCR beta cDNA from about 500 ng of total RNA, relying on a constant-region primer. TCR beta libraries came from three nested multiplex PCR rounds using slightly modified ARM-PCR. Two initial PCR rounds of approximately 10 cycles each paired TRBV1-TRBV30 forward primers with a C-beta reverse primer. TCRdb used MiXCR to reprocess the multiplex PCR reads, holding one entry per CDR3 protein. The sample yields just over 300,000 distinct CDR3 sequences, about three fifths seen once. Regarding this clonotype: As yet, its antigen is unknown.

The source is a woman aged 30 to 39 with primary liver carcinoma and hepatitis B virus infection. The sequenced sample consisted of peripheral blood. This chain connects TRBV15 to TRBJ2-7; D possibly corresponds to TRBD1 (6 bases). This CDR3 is CATSRERGTTYEQYF. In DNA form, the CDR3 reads TGTGCCACCAGCAGAGAGAGGGGGACCACCTACGAGCAGTACTTC.